The 20 T cell receptor beta chains reported below all come from one sample, sequenced in a study of response to subunit inactivated influenza vaccine. TCRdb recomputed calls from the RT-PCR reads with MiXCR, one row per CDR3 protein. The sample yields more than 450,000 distinct CDR3 sequences, approximately 10% seen once. The same specimen was also included in a second study, on T cells expressing NK-cell markers. This second study says: It was by 5'RACE template switching with UMIs that TCR beta cDNA was made.

The specimen comprised PBMCs from blood, sampled on the day of vaccination. The receptors come from a man aged 45-60 years who received an inactivated influenza vaccine.

There are a few counts of this clonotype. The chain employs TRBV3-1 and TRBJ1-2; D is unresolved. The V gene lost 6 bases and the J gene lost 4 bases, with 6 bases spanning the gap. In germline, CDR1 is LGHDT, CDR2 YNNKEL (reference sequence). The CDR3 is 11 amino acids. Here the CDR3 DNA reads TGTGCCAGCAGTACAGTCTATGGCTACACCTTC. Protein sequence: CASSTVYGYTF. Full variable domain (rest looked up from reference TRBV3-1 and TRBJ1-2): DTAVSQTPKYLVTQMGNDKSIKCEQNLGHDTMYWYKQDSKKFLKIMFSYNNKELIINETVPNRFSPKSPDKAHLNLHINSLELGDSAVYFCASSTVYGYTFGSGTRLTVV.

This clonotype was seen more than once but under ten times. CDR3 coding DNA: TGCGCCAGCAGCCAAGAAGGGTTCCCGTCTGGCAGCTCCTACAATGAGCAGTTCTTC. Its protein product is CASSQEGFPSGSSYNEQFF. The gene calls are TRBV4-1 and TRBJ2-1; the D is unclear. CDR1 MGHRA and CDR2 YSYEKL come from the germline V gene. The ends were cut back, 0 bases at V and 0 bases at J, with 18 bases in the middle. CDR3 length: 19 amino acids.

This clonotype was seen a handful of times. The chain employs TRBV7-9 and TRBJ2-6; D call uncertain. The CDR3 runs 16 residues. From germline, CDR1 is SEHNR and CDR2 FQNEAQ (reference sequence). The ends were cut back, 5 bases at V and 2 bases at J, with 13 bases in the middle. This CDR3 reads CASSRSLIPGANVLTF. The CDR3 DNA is TGTGCCAGCAGCCGAAGTCTCATCCCTGGGGCCAACGTCCTGACTTTC. Looking up the rest from reference TRBV7-9 and TRBJ2-6 gives the full variable domain: DTGVSQNPRHKITKRGQNVTFRCDPISEHNRLYWYRQTLGQGPEFLTYFQNEAQLEKSRLLSDRFSAERPKGSFSTLEIQRTEQGDSAMYLCASSRSLIPGANVLTFGAGSRLTVL.

The sample holds a few counts of this clonotype. The rearrangement links TRBV16 to TRBJ2-3, with 11 bases that match TRBD2. The germline gives CDR1 KGHSY, CDR2 FQNENV. This CDR3 is 15 amino acids long. The V gene end was trimmed by 6 bases and the J gene end by 5 bases; junction bases not matched to a gene: 7. CDR3 loop: CASRQTSGGQDTQYF. CDR3 nucleotides: TGTGCCAGCAGACAAACTAGCGGGGGTCAAGATACGCAGTATTTT.

V gene TRBV28 combines with J gene TRBJ2-4, with D perhaps matching TRBD2 (6 bases). The V and J ends lost 3 bases and 0 bases respectively, with 9 bases between them. There are 15 residues in the CDR3. Per germline, CDR1 MDHEN and CDR2 SYDVKM. The CDR3 is CASSFLGGAKNIQYF. In nucleotides, the CDR3 is TGTGCCAGCAGTTTTCTGGGAGGAGCCAAAAACATTCAGTACTTC.

The V gene is TRBV5-1, the J gene TRBJ2-7; 9 positions match TRBD2. CDR3 length: 15 amino acids. The V and J ends lost 0 bases and 4 bases, in that order; junction bases with no gene match: 5. Germline CDR1 is SGHRS and CDR2 is YFSETQ. The CDR3 loop reads CASSLVSGRGYEQYF. The CDR3 nucleotides read TGCGCCAGCAGCTTGGTTAGCGGGAGAGGATACGAGCAGTACTTC.

V usage is TRBV5-5 and J usage is TRBJ1-1, with TRBD1 identical over 7 bases. V lost 3 bases and J lost 4; bases outside the gene matches: 3. Per the germline V gene, CDR1 is SGHKS and CDR2 is YYEKEE (reference sequence). This CDR3 has 13 amino acids. The CDR3 nucleotides are TGTGCCAGCAGCTGGGACAGCGGCACTGAAGCTTTCTTT. Translation gives CASSWDSGTEAFF.

The chain uses TRBV5-1 and TRBJ1-2, with unresolved D. Germline-derived CDR1 and CDR2 are SGHRS and YFSETQ. The CDR3 has 16 amino acids. The V end was cut by 4 bases, the J end by 0 bases, with 16 bases between. The CDR3 sequence: CASSTEIATTNYGYTF. The CDR3 DNA reads TGCGCCAGCAGCACGGAAATTGCCACAACTAACTATGGCTACACCTTC.

This clonotype was detected only a few times. This rearrangement joins TRBV20-1 to TRBJ2-7, with D possibly matching TRBD1 (7 bases). Germline V gene lookup returns CDR1 DFQATT and CDR2 SNEGSKA (reference sequence). This CDR3 spans 13 amino acids. V lost 0 bases and J lost 7, with 13 bases in between. CDR3 sequence reads: CSARDAGTAEQYF. In nucleotides, the CDR3 is TGCAGTGCTAGAGATGCGGGGACAGCGGAGCAGTACTTC.

The chain employs TRBV5-4 and TRBJ2-3; TRBD2 matches 8 bases. The CDR3 covers 15 residues. Trimming cost V 4 bases and J 2 bases; bases outside gene matches: 6. Germline loops: CDR1 SGHNT, CDR2 YYREEE (reference sequence). The CDR3 DNA is TGTGCCAGCAGCCCAAGCGGGAGCAACACAGATACGCAGTATTTT. It is translated as CASSPSGSNTDTQYF.

This sequence joins TRBV12-3 or TRBV12-4 and TRBJ2-1; no definite D call. Trimming removed 3 bases at V and 2 bases at J, with 11 bases between. The CDR3 extends over 15 amino acids. The CDR3 DNA reads TGTGCCAGCAGTTTCGGGTTCATGGCCTACAATGAGCAGTTCTTC. Its protein is CASSFGFMAYNEQFF.

The chain is built from TRBV9 and TRBJ2-1; 10 positions agree with TRBD2. The ends lost 0 bases at V and 3 bases at J; junction bases unmatched: 6. This CDR3 contains 17 residues. Germline V gene data show CDR1 as SGDLS and CDR2 as YYNGEE. CDR3 sequence: CASSVAPSSGGYNEQFF. CDR3 DNA sequence: TGTGCCAGCAGCGTAGCCCCGTCTAGCGGGGGCTACAATGAGCAGTTCTTC.

J is TRBJ1-1 and V is TRBV28, with 8 bases that match TRBD1. The CDR3 has 16 amino acids. Germline V gives CDR1 MDHEN, CDR2 SYDVKM. J lost 5 bases, V lost 1 base, and 9 bases had no gene match. The CDR3: CASSLLRAGGQTEAFF. In DNA form, the CDR3 reads TGTGCCAGCAGTTTATTGAGGGCAGGGGGCCAGACTGAAGCTTTCTTT.

This clonotype was counted only a few times. This rearrangement joins TRBV5-5 to TRBJ2-7; D is ambiguous. Germline loops: CDR1 SGHKS, CDR2 YYEKEE (reference sequence). The length of the CDR3 is 12 residues. Deletions cut 4 bases from V and 5 bases from J, with 10 bases between. The CDR3 is CASSEEWDEQYF. CDR3 coding DNA: TGTGCCAGCAGCGAAGAGTGGGACGAGCAGTACTTC.

This clonotype has ten or more counts. The chain employs TRBV7-2 and TRBJ2-6; D is ambiguous. CDR3 length equals 15 residues. Germline CDR1 is SGHTA and CDR2 is FQGNSA. V lost 1 base, J lost 0 bases, and 4 bases lay in between. This CDR3 is CASSLDSSGANVLTF. The CDR3 nucleotides read TGTGCCAGCAGCTTAGACAGCTCTGGGGCCAACGTCCTGACTTTC.

The chain is built from TRBV11-2 and TRBJ2-3; 9 positions agree with TRBD2. Germline CDR1 is SGHAT and CDR2 is FQNNGV. V shed 5 bases, J shed 3 bases, and the junction held 15 bases outside the gene matches. This CDR3 region has 18 residues. CDR3 coding DNA: TGTGCCAGCAGCGACGAGATTGACCGCGGGGGGGCTACAGATACGCAGTATTTT. As protein: CASSDEIDRGGATDTQYF.

The rearrangement links TRBV7-2 to TRBJ1-1; D gene ambiguous. V was trimmed by 5 bases and J by 5 bases, leaving 15 bases between them. The CDR3 is 14 amino acids. Germline CDR1 SGHTA, CDR2 FQGNSA. The CDR3 DNA reads TGTGCCAGCAGCCCACCCAAGGGAGGAACTGAAGCTTTCTTT. Its protein product is CASSPPKGGTEAFF.

This chain connects TRBV5-4 to TRBJ2-7; 9 bases fit TRBD2. This CDR3 spans 15 amino acids. After removal of 0 bases from V and 6 bases from J, the junction contained 7 bases not matched to a gene. CDR1 and CDR2 from the germline V gene are SGHNT and YYREEE (reference sequence). Here the CDR3 DNA reads TGTGCCAGCAGCTTGGGCGGGAGGGCCCTGGGCGAGCAGTACTTC. It translates to CASSLGGRALGEQYF.

This clonotype has at least ten counts. V usage is TRBV20-1 and J usage is TRBJ2-1; 10 positions agree with TRBD2. The V segment lost 1 base and the J segment 1 base; nucleotides outside the gene matches: 7. The CDR3 is 17 amino acids. CDR1 and CDR2 (germline): DFQATT, SNEGSKA (reference sequence). In nucleotides, the CDR3 is TGCAGTGCTAGAGTCCTAGCGGGGGCCCATTCCTACAATGAGCAGTTCTTC. It codes for CSARVLAGAHSYNEQFF.

This clonotype was seen more than once but under ten times. V is TRBV12-3 or TRBV12-4 and J is TRBJ2-7, with 8 nucleotides matching TRBD1. V dropped 2 bases and J dropped 6; count of bases not matched to a gene: 6. CDR3 length equals 14 residues. CDR3 nucleotides: TGTGCCAGCAGTTTATCGGACAGGGTCGCCGAGCAGTACTTC. It codes for CASSLSDRVAEQYF.